This T cell receptor (beta chain) is from a study of chemoradiotherapy in HPV16-positive cancers. Germline CDR1 reads MGHDK; CDR2 reads SYGVNS. Trimming at V came to 6 bases and at J to 5 bases, leaving 6 bases not matched to a gene. This CDR3 contains 15 residues. Assay used: immunoSEQ multiplex PCR; TCRdb lists only in-frame clones, some missing. Of about 68,000 clones in the sample, 88% were seen once. The clonotype comes from a human donor with HPV-associated anogenital cancer. The V call is TRBV25-1, the J call TRBJ1-6, with 8 bases aligning to TRBD1. Material: blood, obtained from a patient who underwent chemoradiotherapy. The CDR3 DNA reads TGTGCCAGCAGAACGGACAGGGTGAATAATTCACCCCTCCACTTT. Translating it yields CASRTDRVNNSPLHF.